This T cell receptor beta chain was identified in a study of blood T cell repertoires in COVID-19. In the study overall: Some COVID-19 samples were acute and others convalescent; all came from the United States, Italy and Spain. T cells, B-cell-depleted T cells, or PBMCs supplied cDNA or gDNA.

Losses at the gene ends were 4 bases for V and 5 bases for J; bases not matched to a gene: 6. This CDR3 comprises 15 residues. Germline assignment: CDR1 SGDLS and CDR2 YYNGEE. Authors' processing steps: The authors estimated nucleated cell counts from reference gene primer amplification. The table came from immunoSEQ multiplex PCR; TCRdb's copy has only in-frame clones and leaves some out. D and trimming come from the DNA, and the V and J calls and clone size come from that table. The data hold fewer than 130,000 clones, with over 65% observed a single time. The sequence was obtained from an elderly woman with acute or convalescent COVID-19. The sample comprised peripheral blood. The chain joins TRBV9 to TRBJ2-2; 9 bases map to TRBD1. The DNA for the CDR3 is TGTGCCAGCAGCTCCCGACAGGGGGGGACCGGGGAGCTGTTTTTT. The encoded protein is CASSSRQGGTGELFF. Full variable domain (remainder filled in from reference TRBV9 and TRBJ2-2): DSGVTQTPKHLITATGQRVTLRCSPRSGDLSVYWYQQSLDQGLQFLIQYYNGEERAKGNILERFSAQQFPDLHSELNLSSLELGDSALYFCASSSRQGGTGELFFGEGSRLTVL.